Following are 27 T cell receptor beta chains from one sample sequenced in a study of T-cell reconstitution after alpha-beta-depleted transplantation in children. As it was prepared, the TCRbeta library received unique molecular identifiers. TCRdb itself ran the PCR reads through MiXCR, one entry per CDR3 protein. Among 600,000 to 700,000 distinct CDR3 sequences, about an eighth were seen once, and the ten largest hold roughly 0.84%. Sample: PBMCs, taken before TCRalphabeta/CD19-depleted stem cell transplant. These receptors all stem from a girl aged 2 to 9 with congenital amegakaryocytic thrombocytopenia, due to receive a stem cell transplant.

The rearrangement joins TRBV12-3 or TRBV12-4 to TRBJ1-3, with a possible D match to TRBD1 (6 bases). V dropped 8 bases and J dropped 0 bases, with 14 bases sitting between them. There are 15 residues in the CDR3. The CDR3 is CASGWGAYSGNTIYF. The CDR3 DNA sequence: TGTGCCAGCGGCTGGGGGGCTTACTCTGGAAACACCATATATTTT.

A few counts support this clonotype. The chain has TRBV7-8 and TRBJ2-5; 14 bases are shared with TRBD2. The CDR3 totals 17 residues. Germline V lookup: CDR1 SGHVS, CDR2 FQNEAQ. The V and J ends lost 4 bases and 2 bases, in that order; junction bases with no gene match: 6. CDR3 bases: TGTGCCAGCAGCTCGGGACTAGCGGGAGTATTGCAAGAGACCCAGTACTTC. Translated, it gives CASSSGLAGVLQETQYF.

This clonotype was counted ten times or more. The V and J genes are TRBV20-1 and TRBJ2-7; tentative D call: TRBD2 (5 bases). This CDR3 has 14 amino acids. The germline V gene encodes CDR1 DFQATT and CDR2 SNEGSKA (reference sequence). Trimming stripped 1 base from V and 3 bases from J, with 13 bases between. CDR3: CSARVIGLGYEQYF. Written as DNA, the CDR3 is TGCAGTGCTAGAGTGATCGGACTGGGCTACGAGCAGTACTTC.

The rearrangement links TRBV16 to TRBJ1-2; TRBD1 might be the D (5 bases). V lost 2 bases and J lost 3, with 13 bases in between. This CDR3 has 15 amino acids. Germline CDR1 reads KGHSY; CDR2 reads FQNENV. The CDR3 spells CASSQQVMGHYGYTF. In DNA, the CDR3 is TGTGCCAGCAGCCAACAGGTGATGGGGCACTATGGCTACACCTTC.

This clonotype was counted many times. The CDR3, as DNA: TGCAGTGCTAGATTGGGGGAGCGCGAGCAGTTCTTC. It codes for CSARLGEREQFF. The chain recombines TRBV20-1 with TRBJ2-1, with D perhaps given as TRBD1 or TRBD2 (5 bases each). The CDR3 covers 12 residues. V was clipped by 2 bases and J by 10 bases, with 12 bases between them. Germline CDR1 reads DFQATT; CDR2 reads SNEGSKA (reference sequence).

The sample holds many counts of this clonotype. The chain employs TRBV5-1 and TRBJ2-7; 7 bases are shared with TRBD2. With 0 bases clipped from V and 3 bases from J, the junction kept 6 bases outside the gene matches. This CDR3 comprises 15 residues. In germline, CDR1 is SGHRS, CDR2 YFSETQ. CDR3 sequence reads: CASSLETSRHYEQYF. The CDR3 DNA follows: TGCGCCAGCAGCTTGGAGACTAGCAGACACTACGAGCAGTACTTC. The whole variable domain, filled in from reference TRBV5-1 and TRBJ2-7, reads KAGVTQTPRYLIKTRGQQVTLSCSPISGHRSVSWYQQTPGQGLQFLFEYFSETQRNKGNFPGRFSGRQFSNSRSEMNVSTLELGDSALYLCASSLETSRHYEQYFGPGTRLTVT.

The chain recombines TRBV3-1 with TRBJ1-1; perhaps TRBD1 as D (6 bases). The V and J ends lost 0 bases and 11 bases respectively, with 16 bases between them. CDR1 is LGHDT and CDR2 is YNNKEL in the germline V gene (reference sequence). This CDR3 is 14 amino acids long. In nucleotides, the CDR3 is TGTGCCAGCAGCCAAGATGCGGGGGGGCCAGAGGCTTTCTTT. As protein: CASSQDAGGPEAFF.

Turning to this clonotype: Given a much more abundant clone one base away, this may be a read error. The rearrangement uses TRBV18 and TRBJ2-7; maybe TRBD1 (5 bases). Germline V CDR1 and CDR2: KGHSH, LQKENI. The CDR3 covers 15 residues. Trimming shortened V by 3 bases and J by 3 bases, and 15 bases separated the two germline ends. The CDR3 region is CASSPRQLIVYEQYF. DNA of the CDR3: TGTGCCAGCTCACCTAGACAGCTAATTGTCTACGAGCAGTACTTC.

The chain has TRBV6-1 and TRBJ2-1; 11 nucleotides line up with TRBD2. The ends lost 6 bases at V and 8 bases at J; junction bases unmatched: 15. CDR1 is MNHNS and CDR2 is SASEGT in the germline V gene. The CDR3 is 17 amino acids. The CDR3 sequence is CASSLLPTGLADDEQFF. CDR3 bases: TGTGCCAGCAGCCTCTTACCCACGGGACTAGCGGACGATGAGCAGTTCTTC.

This clonotype was counted at least ten times. The rearrangement links TRBV5-1 to TRBJ2-5; 8 bases fit TRBD1. The CDR3 spans 16 residues. Trimming took 4 bases from V and 3 from J; bases not matched to a gene: 11. Germline V gene data show CDR1 as SGHRS and CDR2 as YFSETQ. The CDR3 loop reads CASSQPTGDLEETQYF. Here the CDR3 DNA reads TGCGCCAGCAGCCAACCGACAGGGGATTTGGAAGAGACCCAGTACTTC.

The chain has TRBV11-3 and TRBJ2-1, with D possibly TRBD2 on 6 matching bases. CDR1 and CDR2 from the germline V gene are SGHNT and YENEEA. Trimming shortened V by 1 base and J by 0 bases, and 28 bases separated the two germline ends. This CDR3 is 22 amino acids long. The CDR3 loop is CASSLGWSPVGRDSFSYNEQFF. The DNA for the CDR3 is TGTGCCAGCAGCTTAGGGTGGTCGCCCGTGGGGCGGGATTCTTTCTCCTACAATGAGCAGTTCTTC. The complete variable domain, with remaining parts taken from reference TRBV11-3 and TRBJ2-1, reads EAGVVQSPRYKIIEKKQPVAFWCNPISGHNTLYWYLQNLGQGPELLIRYENEEAVDDSQLPKDRFSAERLKGVDSTLKIQPAELGDSAVYLCASSLGWSPVGRDSFSYNEQFFGPGTRLTVL.

This clonotype showed up many times. The chain combines TRBV11-2 with TRBJ1-5; D is perhaps TRBD1 (6 bases). Trimming took off 5 bases at V and 3 bases at J, with 14 bases between the two ends. This CDR3 spans 15 amino acids. In germline, CDR1 is SGHAT, CDR2 FQNNGV. DNA of the CDR3: TGTGCCAGCAGCATATCGGGACAACTCAATCAGCCCCAGCATTTT. It codes for CASSISGQLNQPQHF.

This clonotype was detected only a few times. V gene TRBV7-2 combines with J gene TRBJ1-2; TRBD1 agrees at 8 bases. J was trimmed by 7 bases and V by 5 bases; bases with no gene match: 9. Germline CDR1 SGHTA, CDR2 FQGNSA. The CDR3 is made up of 14 amino acids. For the CDR3, the DNA is TGTGCCAGCAGCGTGCCGGGACAGGCCCCTGGCTACACCTTC. Residues: CASSVPGQAPGYTF.

There are a few counts of this clonotype. The V call is TRBV5-1, the J call TRBJ2-1; the D gene is possibly TRBD2 (6 bases). Trimming shortened V by 4 bases and J by 8 bases, and 16 bases separated the two germline ends. CDR1 SGHRS and CDR2 YFSETQ come from the germline V gene. This CDR3 has 14 amino acids. In nucleotides, the CDR3 is TGCGCCAGCAGCCCCGGGGTGGAGCGGGATGAGCAGTTCTTC. This sequence encodes CASSPGVERDEQFF.

The rearrangement links TRBV12-3 or TRBV12-4 to TRBJ1-2; maybe TRBD1 (5 bases). V lost 11 bases to trimming and J lost 2 bases, with 30 bases between them. This CDR3 comprises 18 residues. DNA of the CDR3: TGTGCCTTCAGTTCCCACCTACTCGTCGACAAGGGGAACTATGGCTACACCTTC. Translation gives CAFSSHLLVDKGNYGYTF.

This clonotype was seen ten or more times. The chain uses TRBV12-3 or TRBV12-4 and TRBJ2-1; D not certain. This CDR3 is 13 amino acids long. The ends were cut back, 5 bases at V and 6 bases at J, with 11 bases in the middle. Written as DNA, the CDR3 is TGTGCCAGCAGTGGTAGGTTGGTCAATGAGCAGTTCTTC. Protein: CASSGRLVNEQFF.

This clonotype was seen only a few times. DNA of the CDR3: TGCAGTGCTACCAATCCAGCGGTCCAAGAGACCCAGTACTTC. Translation: CSATNPAVQETQYF. This chain links TRBV20-1 with TRBJ2-5; a possible D gene is TRBD2 (5 bases). Trimming left V 4 bases short and J 1 base short, with 13 bases between. Germline lookup yields CDR1 DFQATT and CDR2 SNEGSKA (reference sequence). The CDR3 sequence is 14 residues long.

The V call is TRBV4-1, the J call TRBJ2-3, with a tentative D call TRBD1 (6 bases). CDR3 length: 16 residues. The V end was cut by 4 bases, the J end by 4 bases, with 18 bases between. CDR1 MGHRA and CDR2 YSYEKL come from the germline V gene. DNA for the CDR3: TGCGCCAGCAGCCCCGGGACACCTGTCTGGGCAGATACGCAGTATTTT. Translation: CASSPGTPVWADTQYF.

On this clonotype itself: A much larger clone lies one base from this, so it may be a read error. This chain joins TRBV7-2 and TRBJ2-3; unclear D gene. The V and J ends lost 5 bases and 0 bases respectively, with 9 bases between them. Germline V gives CDR1 SGHTA, CDR2 FQGNSA. The CDR3 is 14 amino acids. CDR3 bases: TGTGCCAGCAGCACGTTAACTAGCACAGATACGCAGTATTTT. As protein: CASSTLTSTDTQYF. Looking up the rest from reference TRBV7-2 and TRBJ2-3 gives the full variable domain: GAGVSQSPSNKVTEKGKDVELRCDPISGHTALYWYRQSLGQGLEFLIYFQGNSAPDKSGLPSDRFSAERTGGSVSTLTIQRTQQEDSAVYLCASSTLTSTDTQYFGPGTRLTVL.

This clonotype was seen at least ten times. The genes are TRBV5-1 and TRBJ2-1; the match to TRBD2 covers 10 bases. The CDR3 runs to 17 residues. Germline values: CDR1 SGHRS, CDR2 YFSETQ. The ends lost 0 bases at V and 7 bases at J; junction bases unmatched: 10. The CDR3, as DNA: TGCGCCAGCAGCTTGGCAGCGGGAGGGCTTAGAAGTAATGAGCAGTTCTTC. Its protein is CASSLAAGGLRSNEQFF. The variable domain in full, with the rest retrieved from reference TRBV5-1 and TRBJ2-1, is KAGVTQTPRYLIKTRGQQVTLSCSPISGHRSVSWYQQTPGQGLQFLFEYFSETQRNKGNFPGRFSGRQFSNSRSEMNVSTLELGDSALYLCASSLAAGGLRSNEQFFGPGTRLTVL.

There are a few counts of this clonotype. CDR3 in DNA: TGCAGTGCTCTACAGGGTGGCGGCAATCAGCCCCAGCATTTT. Translating gives CSALQGGGNQPQHF. V is TRBV20-1 and J is TRBJ1-5; TRBD1 is a possible D gene (6 bases). CDR1 is DFQATT, CDR2 SNEGSKA, per germline (reference sequence). The germline V and J ends were trimmed by 5 bases and 2 bases, with 13 bases remaining between them. The CDR3 sequence is 14 residues long.

The table lists this clonotype with many counts. The chain couples TRBV10-3 to TRBJ2-1; possibly TRBD2 for D (6 bases). The V end was cut by 6 bases, the J end by 15 bases, with 21 bases between. The CDR3 extends over 13 amino acids. The germline V gene encodes CDR1 ENHRY and CDR2 SYGVKD. The CDR3 bases are TGTGCCATCAGCCAAGGAGGGGCCGGGTATCTGTTCTTC. Encoded protein: CAISQGGAGYLFF.

The genes are TRBV5-5 and TRBJ2-7; TRBD1 matches 8 bases. The germline gives CDR1 SGHKS, CDR2 YYEKEE (reference sequence). Trimming at V came to 0 bases and at J to 7 bases, leaving 6 bases not matched to a gene. The CDR3 covers 14 residues. CDR3 amino acids: CASSLERQGIEQYF. The CDR3 nucleotides read TGTGCCAGCAGCTTGGAGCGACAGGGGATTGAGCAGTACTTC.

The table lists this clonotype with many counts. The CDR3 DNA reads TGTGCCAGCAGTTTACCCAACAATGAGCAGTTCTTC. Protein product: CASSLPNNEQFF. The rearrangement joins TRBV28 to TRBJ2-1; no clear D gene. Trimming pared 2 bases from V and 5 bases from J, leaving 4 bases between. Germline CDR1 MDHEN, CDR2 SYDVKM. The CDR3 has 12 amino acids.

This clonotype was detected ten times or more. The J gene is TRBJ2-4, the V gene TRBV25-1, with D possibly TRBD2 on 7 matching bases. This CDR3 is 16 amino acids long. The ends were cut back, 4 bases at V and 1 base at J, with 14 bases in the middle. Germline lookup yields CDR1 MGHDK and CDR2 SYGVNS. The CDR3 nucleotides read TGTGCCAGCAGTGTAGGGGGGGGCTTGGCCAAAAACATTCAGTACTTC. The encoded protein is CASSVGGGLAKNIQYF.

This clonotype was found a few times. The V call is TRBV5-4, the J call TRBJ1-2; D remains ambiguous. The CDR3 is made up of 14 amino acids. The germline V gene encodes CDR1 SGHNT and CDR2 YYREEE (reference sequence). The V and J ends lost 2 bases and 7 bases respectively, with 15 bases between them. The CDR3 spells CASSFSSALSGYTF. Here the CDR3 DNA reads TGTGCCAGCAGCTTTAGTTCGGCATTATCTGGCTACACCTTC.

This clonotype was detected many times. The chain carries TRBV12-3 or TRBV12-4 and TRBJ2-2, with 10 bases fitting TRBD1. This CDR3 is built from 15 residues. Trimming cost V 6 bases and J 6 bases; bases outside gene matches: 7. The CDR3 spells CASSWTGGIAGELFF. The CDR3 bases are TGTGCCAGCAGCTGGACAGGGGGTATCGCCGGGGAGCTGTTTTTT.